These T cell receptor beta chains were read from a single sample in a study of vaccination effects on CD4 cells after COVID-19. Their target antigens are unknown. TCRdb's copy holds only in-frame clones and misses some; the assay was immunoSEQ multiplex PCR. This table holds roughly 59,000 clones, roughly three quarters found once. This specimen consisted of CD4+ T cells from PBMCs cultured with HCoV-OC43 spike peptides, obtained after COVID-19 vaccination. These receptors were collected from a human donor who received a COVID-19 vaccine. CDR3s include the opening cysteine and the closing phenylalanine or tryptophan. A D gene is named only where the DNA matches it firmly. For some rows the clone size is stated as once, few or many, or as a class when expanded; others skip it.

clone size	J gene	V gene	D gene	CDR3 protein	CDR3 DNA
-	TRBJ2-3	TRBV14	-	CASSLALGIDTQYF	TGTGCCAGCAGCCTGGCTTTGGGCATAGATACGCAGTATTTT
-	TRBJ2-5	TRBV19	-	CASKLKSQETQYF	TGTGCCAGTAAACTGAAGTCCCAAGAGACCCAGTACTTC
-	TRBJ2-3	TRBV29-1	-	CSVEVRYSSTDTQYF	TGCAGCGTTGAAGTCAGATACTCTAGCACAGATACGCAGTATTTT
-	TRBJ1-5	TRBV28	-	CASSLFRTGAPQHF	TGTGCCAGCAGTTTGTTCCGCACCGGGGCGCCCCAGCATTTT
-	TRBJ2-5	TRBV7-9	-	CASSSLPSVGETQYF	TGTGCCAGCAGCTCCCTCCCGAGCGTTGGGGAGACCCAGTACTTC
-	TRBJ2-1	TRBV6-5	-	CASRAGQILYNEQFF	TGTGCCAGCAGAGCTGGGCAGATTCTCTACAATGAGCAGTTCTTC
-	TRBJ1-1	TRBV6-6	-	CASRQKNTEAFF	TGTGCCAGCAGGCAGAAGAACACTGAAGCTTTCTTT
-	TRBJ2-6	TRBV9	-	CASSVGGAGANVLTF	TGTGCCAGCAGCGTAGGCGGTGCTGGGGCCAACGTCCTGACTTTC
-	TRBJ2-4	TRBV6-1	-	CASSEDLQQVRAKNIQYF	TGTGCCAGCAGTGAAGATCTACAACAGGTTCGAGCCAAAAACATTCAGTACTTC
few	TRBJ2-2	TRBV7-3	-	CASSLMGRAAGELFF	TGTGCCAGCAGCTTAATGGGCAGGGCGGCCGGGGAGCTGTTTTTT
-	TRBJ2-5	TRBV7-8	-	CASSPIHISPGVETQYF	TGTGCCAGCAGCCCGATACACATCTCCCCGGGGGTAGAGACCCAGTACTTC
-	TRBJ2-3	TRBV5-1	-	CASSFRVSGGTDTQYF	TGCGCCAGCAGCTTCAGGGTCTCTGGGGGCACAGATACGCAGTATTTT
-	TRBJ2-5	TRBV2	-	CAGGGHRETQYF	TGTGCCGGAGGGGGCCACCGGGAGACCCAGTACTTC
-	TRBJ1-6	TRBV7-6	TRBD1	CASSPAPSGQGSSPLHF	TGTGCCAGCAGCCCCGCCCCCAGCGGACAGGGGTCTTCACCCCTCCACTTT
-	TRBJ1-3	TRBV5-1	-	CASSLVGSGNTIYF	TGCGCCAGCAGCTTGGTGGGATCGGGAAACACCATATATTTT
once	TRBJ1-1	TRBV6-5	-	CASRRTQGTEAFF	TGTGCCAGCCGGCGAACTCAGGGAACTGAAGCTTTCTTT
-	TRBJ2-1	TRBV3-1/TRBV3-2	TRBD2	CASSQDLRASGGIEQFF	TGTGCCAGCAGCCAAGATTTAAGGGCTAGCGGGGGGATTGAGCAGTTCTTC
-	TRBJ2-5	TRBV5-1	-	CASSSDNQETQYF	TGCGCCAGCAGCTCGGACAACCAAGAGACCCAGTACTTC
once	TRBJ1-2	TRBV5-6	-	CASSAQRSTNYGYTF	TGTGCCAGCAGCGCTCAGCGGTCTACGAACTATGGCTACACCTTC
-	TRBJ1-2	TRBV2	-	CASSEIANYGYTF	TGTGCCAGCAGTGAAATAGCAAACTATGGCTACACCTTC
few	TRBJ1-4	TRBV7-9	TRBD1	CASSLGQGGEKLFF	TGTGCCAGCAGCCTTGGACAGGGGGGTGAAAAACTGTTTTTT
-	TRBJ1-6	TRBV5-1	-	CASSLVSASPLHF	TGCGCCAGCAGCTTGGTTTCGGCCTCACCCCTCCACTTT
-	TRBJ2-6	TRBV6-6	-	CATLQGGSGANVLTF	TGTGCCACCCTTCAAGGGGGATCTGGGGCCAACGTCCTGACTTTC
-	TRBJ2-5	TRBV7-6	TRBD1	CASSSPHGTAQQETQYF	TGTGCCAGCAGCTCGCCGCACGGGACAGCTCAACAAGAGACCCAGTACTTC
-	TRBJ1-2	TRBV5-4	-	CASSPRAGVDYGYTF	TGTGCCAGCAGCCCTAGGGCAGGGGTTGACTATGGCTACACCTTC
-	TRBJ2-2	TRBV7-8	-	CASSFKGRNLMKPSRELFF	TGTGCCAGCAGCTTCAAGGGACGGAACTTGATGAAACCCTCCCGGGAGCTGTTTTTT
few	TRBJ1-5	TRBV5-3	-	CARSSSGAPNQPQHF	TGTGCCAGAAGCTCCTCAGGGGCACCCAATCAGCCCCAGCATTTT
-	TRBJ1-2	TRBV7-2	-	CASSLGRALNYGYTF	TGTGCCAGCAGCTTAGGCAGGGCACTAAACTATGGCTACACCTTC
-	TRBJ2-5	TRBV5-1	-	CASSLAPGRETQYF	TGCGCCAGCAGCTTGGCGCCCGGGCGGGAGACCCAGTACTTC
few	TRBJ1-4	TRBV2	-	CASSSGRSNEKLFF	TGTGCCAGCAGCTCAGGACGGTCTAATGAAAAACTGTTTTTT
-	TRBJ1-2	TRBV3-1/TRBV3-2	TRBD1	CASSRGTDGYTF	TGTGCCAGCAGCCGTGGGACAGATGGCTACACCTTC
-	TRBJ1-1	TRBV25-1	-	CASGRNTEAFF	TGTGCCAGCGGCAGGAACACTGAAGCTTTCTTT
-	TRBJ2-1	TRBV10-3	-	CAIKNGGSYNEQFF	TGTGCCATCAAAAACGGGGGATCCTACAATGAGCAGTTCTTC
-	TRBJ1-3	TRBV30	-	CAWSGPDLSGNTIYF	TGTGCCTGGAGTGGGCCGGACCTCTCTGGAAACACCATATATTTT
few	TRBJ1-2	TRBV24-1	-	CATIKIPHYGYTF	TGTGCCACCATTAAGATCCCGCACTATGGCTACACCTTC
-	TRBJ1-1	TRBV2	TRBD1	CASSDGTENTEAFF	TGTGCCAGCAGTGACGGGACAGAAAACACTGAAGCTTTCTTT
-	TRBJ2-3	TRBV5-4	-	CASSLSDTQYF	TGTGCCAGCAGCTTGTCAGATACGCAGTATTTT